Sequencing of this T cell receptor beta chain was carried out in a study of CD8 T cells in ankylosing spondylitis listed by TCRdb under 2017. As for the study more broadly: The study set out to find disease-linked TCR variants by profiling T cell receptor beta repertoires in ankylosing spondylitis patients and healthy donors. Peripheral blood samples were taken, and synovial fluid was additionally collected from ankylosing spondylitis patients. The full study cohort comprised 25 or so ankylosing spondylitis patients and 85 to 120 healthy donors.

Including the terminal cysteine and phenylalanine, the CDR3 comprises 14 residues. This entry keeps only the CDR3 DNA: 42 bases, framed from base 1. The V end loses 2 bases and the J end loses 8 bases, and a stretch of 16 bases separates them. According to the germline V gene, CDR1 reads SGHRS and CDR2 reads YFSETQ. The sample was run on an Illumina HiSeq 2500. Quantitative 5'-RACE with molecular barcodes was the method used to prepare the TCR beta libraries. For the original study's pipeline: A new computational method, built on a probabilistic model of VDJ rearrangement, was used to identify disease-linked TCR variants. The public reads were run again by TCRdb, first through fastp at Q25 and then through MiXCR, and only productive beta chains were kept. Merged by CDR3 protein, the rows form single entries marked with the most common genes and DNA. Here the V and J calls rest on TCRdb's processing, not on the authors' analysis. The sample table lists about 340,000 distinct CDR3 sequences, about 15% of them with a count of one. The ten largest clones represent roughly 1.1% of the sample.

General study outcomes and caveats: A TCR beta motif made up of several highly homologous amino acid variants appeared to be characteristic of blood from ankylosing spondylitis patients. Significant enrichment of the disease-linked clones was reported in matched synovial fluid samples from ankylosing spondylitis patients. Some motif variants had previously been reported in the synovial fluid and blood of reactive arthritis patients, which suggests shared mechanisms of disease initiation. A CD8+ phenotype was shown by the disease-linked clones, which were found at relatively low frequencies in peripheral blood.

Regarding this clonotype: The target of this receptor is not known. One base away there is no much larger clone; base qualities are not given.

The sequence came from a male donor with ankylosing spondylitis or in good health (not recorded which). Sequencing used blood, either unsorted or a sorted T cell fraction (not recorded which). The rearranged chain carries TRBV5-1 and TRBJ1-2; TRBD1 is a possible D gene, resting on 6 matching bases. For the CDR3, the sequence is CASSLGGTRQGYTF. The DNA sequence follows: TGCGCCAGCAGCTTAGGAGGGACACGTCAAGGCTACACCTTC.